What follows are 3 T cell receptor beta chains derived from one specimen sequenced in a study of CD8+ T cells in alopecia areata. Regarding treatment: oral pan-JAK inhibitor, 5-10 mg twice daily. The sequencing template was cDNA reverse transcribed from extracted RNA. Some clones are missing from TCRdb's copy, which holds only in-frame ones; the method was immunoSEQ multiplex PCR. The profile shows roughly 190,000 clones, 45% to 65% of them singletons. The source was CD4+ T cells sorted from blood, collected at week 4, from a patient treated with tofacitinib. The source of these receptors is a human donor with alopecia areata.

The rearrangement uses TRBV30 and TRBJ2-1; D remains ambiguous. CDR1 is GTSNPN, CDR2 SVGIG, per germline (reference sequence). This CDR3 spans 11 amino acids. The CDR3: CVGLGYNEQFF. The CDR3 DNA reads as TGTGTTGGGCTGGGTTACAATGAGCAGTTCTTC.

This clone was seen just once. The gene calls are TRBV4-2 and TRBJ2-5, with unresolved D. Trimming stripped 0 bases from V and 2 bases from J, with 10 bases between. The CDR3 has 15 amino acids. In germline, CDR1 is LGHNA, CDR2 YNFKEQ. The CDR3 DNA is TGTGCCAGCAGCCAAGATTCAGACTTTCAAGAGACCCAGTACTTC. Translation: CASSQDSDFQETQYF.

The V and J genes are TRBV29-1 and TRBJ1-2, with D hard to call. V lost 3 bases and J lost 4, with 9 bases in between. CDR1 SQVTM and CDR2 ANQGSEA come from the germline V gene. This CDR3 is 12 amino acids long. In DNA form, the CDR3 reads TGCAGCGTTGACGTGCCCCTCTATGGCTACACCTTC. Encoded protein: CSVDVPLYGYTF.